This TCR beta chain appears in the sequencing data of a study of CD8+CD57+ T cells in acquired aplastic anemia. Regarding the study as a whole: Patient and control CD8+ Simpson's diversity was not significantly different.

This clonotype was observed once. Its antigen remains unidentified. V was pared by 10 bases and J by 1 base, with 16 bases between. Germline-derived CDR1 and CDR2 are ENHRY and SYGVKD. This CDR3 region has 14 residues. Profiling of TCR beta VDJ combinations and CDR3 sequences used genomic DNA as template. TCRdb itself ran the reads through MiXCR, one entry per CDR3 protein. The sample shows approximately 50,000 distinct CDR3 sequences, approximately 78% of them seen only once. This clonotype originated in a human donor in good health, serving as a control. Sequencing input: sorted CD4+, CD8+, or CD8+CD57+ T cells (not recorded which) from PBMCs. The V and J genes are TRBV10-3 and TRBJ1-1; D uncertain. CDR3 bases: TGTGCCACCCAGATGGACGGTGGGAACACTGAAGCTTTCTTT. Translated: CATQMDGGNTEAFF.